The 23 T cell receptor beta chains reported below all come from one sample, sequenced in a study of low-dose radiotherapy and immunotherapy resistance in tumors. This sample's time point: before trial treatment. cDNA synthesis used a TRAV/TRBV-specific primer set for both chains. TCRs were put through 20 PCR cycles of amplification with Phusion. A constant-region primer and the V-primer adapter served as the primer pair. TCRdb re-called the reads through MiXCR, storing one row per CDR3 protein. The sample carries tens of thousands of distinct CDR3 sequences, just under 9.5% recorded once. This specimen consisted of PBMCs, obtained before treatment. The receptors derive from a male donor with prostate cancer.

This clonotype was observed many times. The V and J genes are TRBV24-1 and TRBJ2-2; 9 positions match TRBD1. The germline gives CDR1 KGHDR, CDR2 SFDVKD. This CDR3 comprises 14 residues. After removal of 9 bases from V and 5 bases from J, the junction contained 6 bases not matched to a gene. CDR3 residues: CATANRGQTGELFF. CDR3 nucleotides: TGTGCCACCGCGAACAGGGGGCAAACCGGGGAGCTGTTTTTT.

The chain couples TRBV20-1 to TRBJ2-7, with 8 nucleotides matching TRBD2. The V gene's germline CDR1 is DFQATT and CDR2 SNEGSKA (reference sequence). CDR3 length equals 15 residues. With 6 bases clipped from V and 1 base from J, the junction kept 11 bases outside the gene matches. CDR3 coding DNA: TGCAGTGCCCTCCTAGGCGGGAGGAGGTCCTACGAGCAGTACTTC. Amino acids: CSALLGGRRSYEQYF.

This clonotype showed up many times. The chain recombines TRBV4-1 with TRBJ2-1, with D tentatively TRBD2 (7 bases). The CDR3 is 15 residues long. V was cut by 5 bases and J by 3 bases, with 14 bases left in between. Germline assignment: CDR1 MGHRA and CDR2 YSYEKL. This chain's CDR3 is CASSLEGGSYNEQFF. The CDR3, as DNA: TGCGCCAGCAGCTTAGAGGGGGGGAGCTACAATGAGCAGTTCTTC.

Judged by abundance, this clonotype is medium-sized. The rearrangement links TRBV23-1 to TRBJ1-4; perhaps TRBD1 as D (5 bases). TRBV23-1 is an open reading frame whose function is uncertain. This CDR3 is built from 17 residues. V lost 0 bases to trimming and J lost 0 bases, with 11 bases between them. CDR3 coding DNA: TGCGCCAGCAGTCAATCATGGGGCGTTACAACTAATGAAAAACTGTTTTTT. It is translated as CASSQSWGVTTNEKLFF.

This clonotype was seen ten or more times. The chain uses TRBV9 and TRBJ2-3, with 11 bases fitting TRBD2. CDR3 length: 19 residues. The V gene's germline CDR1 is SGDLS and CDR2 YYNGEE. V lost 0 bases, J lost 0 bases, and 9 bases stayed unmatched. The DNA for the CDR3 is TGTGCCAGCAGCGTAGCTATGTCTAGCGGGAGGTTCAGCACAGATACGCAGTATTTT. It yields the protein CASSVAMSSGRFSTDTQYF.

This clonotype was seen at least ten times. The chain uses TRBV29-1 and TRBJ2-3; D not resolved. The CDR3 totals 15 residues. Germline CDR1 is SQVTM and CDR2 is ANQGSEA. Trimming removed 7 bases from V and 5 bases from J, with 22 bases in between. The DNA of the CDR3 is TGCAGCGCAAAACCGGCCGCCGGGCTCGGAGATACGCAGTATTTT. Its translation is CSAKPAAGLGDTQYF.

At least ten counts were recorded for this clonotype. The V call is TRBV5-6, the J call TRBJ2-3, with 8 nucleotides matching TRBD2. This CDR3 has 16 residues. Germline CDR1 is SGHDT and CDR2 is YYEEEE. V dropped 0 bases and J dropped 2; count of bases not matched to a gene: 5. This chain's CDR3 is CASSLGSGGVTDTQYF. CDR3 bases: TGTGCCAGCAGCTTGGGAAGCGGGGGAGTCACAGATACGCAGTATTTT.

The table lists this clonotype with many counts. The chain carries TRBV27 and TRBJ2-7; D call uncertain. The CDR3 totals 14 residues. V was shortened by 5 bases and J by 3 bases, with 14 bases between the two germline ends. From germline, CDR1 is MNHEY and CDR2 SMNVEV (reference sequence). The CDR3 region is CASSRADINYEQYF. The CDR3 DNA is TGTGCCAGCAGTAGGGCAGACATAAACTACGAGCAGTACTTC.

This clonotype showed up many times. The chain links TRBV6-2 or TRBV6-3 to TRBJ1-2; no definite D call. Looked up from germline, CDR1 is MNHEY and CDR2 is SVGEGT. The CDR3 extends over 15 amino acids. Trimming left V 6 bases short and J 7 bases short, with 21 bases between. CDR3 DNA: TGTGCCAGCAGAGCGACCGGAGGAGGAGCAGGTGGCTACACCTTC. It translates to CASRATGGGAGGYTF.

The sample holds many counts of this clonotype. In nucleotides, the CDR3 is TGCAGTGCCCCCTTGACTGGGCCCGACGAGCAGTACTTC. The encoded protein is CSAPLTGPDEQYF. This chain joins TRBV20-1 and TRBJ2-7, with D unresolved. Germline CDR1 and CDR2: DFQATT and SNEGSKA (reference sequence). The CDR3 has 13 amino acids. Trimming took 6 bases from V and 5 from J, leaving 17 bases between them.

Many counts were recorded for this clonotype. The rearrangement uses TRBV6-5 and TRBJ2-3; D unresolved. CDR1 MNHEY and CDR2 SVGAGI come from the germline V gene. V was cut by 0 bases and J by 6 bases, with 13 bases left in between. CDR3 length: 15 residues. Here the CDR3 DNA reads TGTGCCAGCAGTTACTCGATCGGATCATCCGATACGCAGTATTTT. Its translation: CASSYSIGSSDTQYF.

This clonotype occurred many times. This chain connects TRBV30 to TRBJ2-4, with a tentative D call TRBD2 (7 bases). This CDR3 is 16 amino acids long. Trimming shortened V by 2 bases and J by 0 bases, and 14 bases separated the two germline ends. Germline CDR1 GTSNPN, CDR2 SVGIG (reference sequence). CDR3 sequence reads: CAWSTAGAQAKNIQYF. The DNA for the CDR3 is TGTGCCTGGAGTACGGCGGGGGCGCAAGCCAAAAACATTCAGTACTTC.

At least ten counts were recorded for this clonotype. The chain links TRBV6-2 or TRBV6-3 to TRBJ2-7; TRBD2 matches at 16 bases. This CDR3 comprises 18 residues. V gave up 2 bases and J gave up 4 bases; unmatched junction bases: 8. Germline assignment: CDR1 MNHEY and CDR2 SVGEGT. This chain's CDR3 is CASSYPGTSGRARYEQYF. The DNA of the CDR3 is TGTGCCAGCAGTTACCCGGGGACTAGCGGGAGGGCAAGATACGAGCAGTACTTC.

Many counts were recorded for this clonotype. This chain joins TRBV19 and TRBJ1-4; 7 nucleotides agree with TRBD1. The V gene end was trimmed by 5 bases and the J gene end by 5 bases; junction bases not matched to a gene: 8. Germline loops: CDR1 LNHDA, CDR2 SQIVND (reference sequence). There are 15 residues in the CDR3. CDR3 DNA sequence: TGTGCCAGTAGTGCCTGGACAGGAAAGAATGAAAAACTGTTTTTT. It translates to CASSAWTGKNEKLFF.

In this sample, this clonotype turned up many times. The rearrangement uses TRBV29-1 and TRBJ2-7; the D gene could be TRBD1 or TRBD2 (5 bases each). V was pared by 0 bases and J by 1 base, with 13 bases between. Germline assignment: CDR1 SQVTM and CDR2 ANQGSEA. This CDR3 spans 15 amino acids. In DNA form, the CDR3 reads TGCAGCGTTGAAGATCCAGGTGGGGGTTCCTACGAGCAGTACTTC. Amino acids: CSVEDPGGGSYEQYF.

This clonotype has at least ten counts. V and J are TRBV5-1 and TRBJ2-7; TRBD2 matches at 9 bases. This CDR3 has 15 residues. Losses at the gene ends were 4 bases for V and 2 bases for J; bases not matched to a gene: 7. Germline CDR1 is SGHRS and CDR2 is YFSETQ. CDR3 protein: CASSLGASGTYEQYF. The DNA of the CDR3 is TGCGCCAGCAGCCTTGGGGCTAGCGGGACCTACGAGCAGTACTTC. Using reference TRBV5-1 and TRBJ2-7 for the parts outside the CDR3, the full variable domain is KAGVTQTPRYLIKTRGQQVTLSCSPISGHRSVSWYQQTPGQGLQFLFEYFSETQRNKGNFPGRFSGRQFSNSRSEMNVSTLELGDSALYLCASSLGASGTYEQYFGPGTRLTVT.

This clonotype was counted many times. The V gene is TRBV7-2, the J gene TRBJ2-5; D call uncertain. The germline V gene has CDR1 SGHTA and CDR2 FQGNSA. CDR3 length: 11 residues. V lost 5 bases, J lost 7 bases, and 8 bases lay in between. CDR3 bases: TGTGCCAGCAGCCAGAAGGGGACCCAGTACTTC. Its protein is CASSQKGTQYF.

This clonotype was observed at least ten times. The V and J genes are TRBV29-1 and TRBJ2-1, with D possibly TRBD2 on 6 matching bases. The CDR3 consists of 13 residues. With 4 bases removed from V and 1 base from J, the gap between germline ends came to 8 bases. Looked up from germline, CDR1 is SQVTM and CDR2 is ANQGSEA. The CDR3 DNA sequence: TGCAGCGTTGGGGACTTGTCCTACAATGAGCAGTTCTTC. Translation: CSVGDLSYNEQFF.

This clonotype came up many times. J is TRBJ2-1 and V is TRBV28, with TRBD2 matching 10 bases. V trimming: 7 bases; J trimming: 12 bases; junction bases outside the gene matches: 15. Germline V gene sequence: CDR1 MDHEN, CDR2 SYDVKM. The length of the CDR3 is 15 residues. DNA for the CDR3: TGTGCCAGCACTGTAGGGCTAGCGGGAGCGGGGGGGCAGTTCTTC. Its translation: CASTVGLAGAGGQFF.

This clonotype has at least ten counts. The chain links TRBV7-3 to TRBJ2-1; 7 nucleotides agree with TRBD2. Germline V gene data show CDR1 as SGHTA and CDR2 as FQGTGA. The CDR3 runs 15 residues. The ends lost 2 bases at V and 3 bases at J; junction bases unmatched: 4. CDR3 sequence reads: CASSLQSGGYNEQFF. The CDR3 coding sequence is TGTGCCAGCAGCTTACAGTCGGGAGGCTACAATGAGCAGTTCTTC. Variable domain in full (rest from reference TRBV7-3 and TRBJ2-1): GAGVSQTPSNKVTEKGKYVELRCDPISGHTALYWYRQSLGQGPEFLIYFQGTGAADDSGLPNDRFFAVRPEGSVSTLKIQRTERGDSAVYLCASSLQSGGYNEQFFGPGTRLTVL.

In its sample, this clonotype was seen many times. The J gene is TRBJ2-2, the V gene TRBV10-3; 9 nucleotides match TRBD1. V lost 8 bases, J lost 3 bases, and 7 bases stayed unmatched. Germline-derived CDR1 and CDR2 are ENHRY and SYGVKD. The CDR3 sequence is 15 residues long. The CDR3 reads CAIARQGVDTGELFF. The CDR3 DNA follows: TGTGCCATCGCCCGACAGGGGGTTGACACCGGGGAGCTGTTTTTT.

On this clonotype: Only one base separates this from a far larger clonotype, so it likely reflects a read error. This sequence joins TRBV26 and TRBJ2-1; the table calls TRBD2, which could not be checked here. TRBV26 is flagged as a pseudogene. The CDR3 has 17 amino acids. The CDR3 DNA follows: TGTGCCAGCAGGCAGGGGGGAACGGGAGGGAGAAGGAATGAGCAGTTCTTC. This gives the protein CASRQGGTGGRRNEQFF.

This clonotype was seen at least ten times. J is TRBJ2-3 and V is TRBV7-2; 7 bases match TRBD2. This CDR3 is built from 15 residues. Germline V gene lookup returns CDR1 SGHTA and CDR2 FQGNSA. The trim removed 3 bases at V and 3 bases at J, leaving 6 bases unmatched. This CDR3 is CASSFGGGPTDTQYF. The CDR3 DNA reads as TGTGCCAGCAGCTTTGGGGGAGGGCCAACAGATACGCAGTATTTT.